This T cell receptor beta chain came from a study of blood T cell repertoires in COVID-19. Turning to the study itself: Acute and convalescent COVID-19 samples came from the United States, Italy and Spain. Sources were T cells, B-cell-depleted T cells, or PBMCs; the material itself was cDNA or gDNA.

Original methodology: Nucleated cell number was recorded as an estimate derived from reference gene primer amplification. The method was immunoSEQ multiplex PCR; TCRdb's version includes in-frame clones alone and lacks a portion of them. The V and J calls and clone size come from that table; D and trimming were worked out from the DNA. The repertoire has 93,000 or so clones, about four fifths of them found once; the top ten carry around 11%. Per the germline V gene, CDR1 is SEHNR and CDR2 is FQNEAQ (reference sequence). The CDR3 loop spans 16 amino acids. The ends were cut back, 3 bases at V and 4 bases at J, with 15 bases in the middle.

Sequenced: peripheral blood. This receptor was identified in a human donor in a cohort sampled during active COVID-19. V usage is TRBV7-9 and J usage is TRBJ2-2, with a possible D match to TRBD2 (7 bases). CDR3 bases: TGTGCCAGCAGCTTGACGGGGGGCCTGGTCACCGGGGAGCTGTTTTTT. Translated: CASSLTGGLVTGELFF.